The next 18 T cell receptor beta chains were all read from a single sample in a study of early T cells in non-severe SARS-CoV-2 infection (dated by TCRdb to the early 2020s). Receptor amplification or capture employed 5' RACE. TCRdb lists the instrument as NextSeq 500. Using fastp at Q25 and MiXCR, TCRdb reprocessed the public reads and kept productive beta chains. Each CDR3 protein appears once, grouped with its most common genes and DNA. The table for this sample lists some 61,000 distinct CDR3 sequences; approximately 13% of them were counted only once. The ten largest make up about 8.5% of the sample. The sequenced sample consisted of whole blood. These receptors came from an adult who was a healthcare worker with PCR-confirmed SARS-CoV-2 infection or an uninfected control (not recorded which).

This clonotype was seen more than once but under ten times. V is TRBV12-5 and J is TRBJ2-1; D unclear. CDR3 length equals 13 residues. CDR1 and CDR2 from the germline V gene are LGHNT and FRNRAP. V lost 1 base, J lost 7 bases, and 8 bases lay in between. The CDR3 here is CASGLAITNEQFF. The CDR3 DNA follows: TGTGCTAGTGGTTTGGCAATAACGAATGAGCAGTTCTTC.

This clonotype is medium-sized (0.01 to 0.1%) in the sample. The V gene is TRBV12-3 or TRBV12-4, the J gene TRBJ2-1; D gene uncertain. Deletions cut 1 base from V and 1 base from J, with 5 bases between. There are 14 residues in the CDR3. CDR3 nucleotides: TGTGCCAGCAGTTTAGGGGGTTCCTACAATGAGCAGTTCTTC. Its protein product is CASSLGGSYNEQFF.

Ten or more counts support this clonotype. The rearrangement joins TRBV28 to TRBJ1-6; D is unclear. The CDR3 totals 13 residues. Trimming left V 8 bases short and J 0 bases short, with 5 bases between. Germline lookup yields CDR1 MDHEN and CDR2 SYDVKM. Here the CDR3 reads CASLSSYNSPLHF. The CDR3 DNA reads as TGTGCCAGCCTAAGCTCCTATAATTCACCCCTCCACTTT. Full variable domain (missing parts from reference TRBV28 and TRBJ1-6): DVKVTQSSRYLVKRTGEKVFLECVQDMDHENMFWYRQDPGLGLRLIYFSYDVKMKEKGDIPEGYSVSREKKERFSLILESASTNQTSMYLCASLSSYNSPLHFGNGTRLTVT.

This clonotype was observed a handful of times. The rearrangement joins TRBV18 to TRBJ2-6, with D possibly matching TRBD1 (5 bases). The CDR3 has 14 amino acids. Trimming removed 7 bases from V and 0 bases from J, with 7 bases in between. Germline lookup yields CDR1 KGHSH and CDR2 LQKENI. The CDR3 region is CASFDSSGANVLTF. The CDR3 DNA is TGTGCCAGCTTTGACAGCTCTGGGGCCAACGTCCTGACTTTC.

This clonotype appeared a few times. The CDR3 reads CASSSQSGGAKNIQYF. Written as DNA, the CDR3 is TGTGCCAGCAGCTCGCAGTCAGGGGGTGCCAAAAACATTCAGTACTTC. V gene TRBV7-2 combines with J gene TRBJ2-4, with 7 bases aligning to TRBD1. This CDR3 is built from 16 residues. V trimming: 4 bases; J trimming: 1 base; junction bases outside the gene matches: 7. CDR1 and CDR2 (germline): SGHTA, FQGNSA. The full variable domain, in which reference TRBV7-2 and TRBJ2-4 provide the parts outside the CDR3, is GAGVSQSPSNKVTEKGKDVELRCDPISGHTALYWYRQSLGQGLEFLIYFQGNSAPDKSGLPSDRFSAERTGGSVSTLTIQRTQQEDSAVYLCASSSQSGGAKNIQYFGAGTRLSVL.

This clonotype appeared many times. This rearrangement joins TRBV29-1 to TRBJ2-2; D is unclear. The ends were cut back, 4 bases at V and 2 bases at J, with 2 bases in the middle. From germline, CDR1 is SQVTM and CDR2 ANQGSEA. CDR3 length: 11 amino acids. This chain's CDR3 is CSVANTGELFF. CDR3 bases: TGCAGCGTTGCCAACACCGGGGAGCTGTTTTTT.

The V gene is TRBV10-1, the J gene TRBJ2-1; a weak D match, TRBD2 (5 bases). Trimming cost V 7 bases and J 7 bases, with 14 bases left between them. The CDR3 consists of 13 residues. CDR1 and CDR2 from the germline V gene are WNHNN and SYGVQD (reference sequence). The CDR3 sequence: CASTSARGNEQFF. The CDR3 coding sequence is TGCGCCAGCACATCAGCGAGAGGGAATGAGCAGTTCTTC.

This rearrangement joins TRBV30 to TRBJ2-1; D possibly corresponds to TRBD1 (6 bases). V lost 0 bases and J lost 9, with 15 bases in between. Germline V gene data show CDR1 as GTSNPN and CDR2 as SVGIG (reference sequence). This CDR3 spans 14 amino acids. The CDR3: CAWSVLGGSGEQFF. The CDR3 DNA sequence: TGTGCCTGGAGTGTACTAGGGGGTAGTGGTGAGCAGTTCTTC.

The rearrangement uses TRBV29-1 and TRBJ1-1; unclear D gene. The CDR3 loop spans 12 amino acids. Trimming removed 6 bases at V and 0 bases at J, with 8 bases between. CDR1 and CDR2 from the germline V gene are SQVTM and ANQGSEA. The CDR3: CSVAILNTEAFF. In DNA, the CDR3 is TGCAGCGTGGCGATTCTGAACACTGAAGCTTTCTTT. The whole variable domain, filled in from reference TRBV29-1 and TRBJ1-1, reads SAVISQKPSRDICQRGTSLTIQCQVDSQVTMMFWYRQQPGQSLTLIATANQGSEATYESGFVIDKFPISRPNLTFSTLTVSNMSPEDSSIYLCSVAILNTEAFFGQGTRLTVV.

This clonotype showed up many times. This chain uses TRBV9 with TRBJ2-1; TRBD2 matches at 10 bases. The CDR3 consists of 15 residues. Trimming took 0 bases from V and 5 from J; bases not matched to a gene: 2. From germline, CDR1 is SGDLS and CDR2 YYNGEE. The CDR3 spells CASSVGLAGHNEQFF. The CDR3 bases are TGTGCCAGCAGCGTAGGACTAGCGGGCCACAATGAGCAGTTCTTC.

The chain carries TRBV27 and TRBJ1-1; perhaps TRBD1 as D (6 bases). Germline V gene sequence: CDR1 MNHEY, CDR2 SMNVEV (reference sequence). V was clipped by 3 bases and J by 6 bases, with 14 bases between them. The CDR3 runs to 14 residues. Here the CDR3 DNA reads TGTGCCAGCAGTTTTCTGGGGGCGAGGGCTGAAGCTTTCTTT. As protein: CASSFLGARAEAFF.

This clonotype has only a few counts. This chain uses TRBV10-2 with TRBJ2-1, with 7 bases fitting TRBD1. With 7 bases clipped from V and 1 base from J, the junction kept 1 base outside the gene matches. The CDR3 contains 13 residues. Germline assignment: CDR1 WSHSY and CDR2 SAAADI. The CDR3 region is CASKGQSYNEQFF. CDR3 DNA sequence: TGCGCCAGCAAGGGACAGTCCTACAATGAGCAGTTCTTC.

The chain is built from TRBV3-1 and TRBJ2-1, with 7 positions matching TRBD1. CDR3 length: 14 amino acids. Germline CDR1 and CDR2: LGHDT and YNNKEL (reference sequence). V dropped 1 base and J dropped 8; count of bases not matched to a gene: 5. The CDR3 DNA reads TGTGCCAGCAGCCAAGCCGACAGGGACGATGAGCAGTTCTTC. It encodes CASSQADRDDEQFF.

This clonotype has more than one count but fewer than ten. The chain joins TRBV28 to TRBJ2-5; TRBD1 aligns across 11 bases. J lost 4 bases, V lost 3 bases, and 4 bases had no gene match. This CDR3 has 15 amino acids. Germline assignment: CDR1 MDHEN and CDR2 SYDVKM. This CDR3 is CASSFVGQGAETQYF. In DNA form, the CDR3 reads TGTGCCAGCAGTTTTGTCGGACAGGGGGCAGAGACCCAGTACTTC.

This clonotype has just a few counts. The rearrangement links TRBV5-1 to TRBJ2-3; TRBD2 matches at 8 bases. The germline V gene encodes CDR1 SGHRS and CDR2 YFSETQ. The trim removed 2 bases at V and 2 bases at J, leaving 7 bases unmatched. The CDR3 is 16 amino acids. The CDR3 is CASSFWRREATDTQYF. DNA of the CDR3: TGCGCCAGCAGCTTTTGGAGGCGGGAGGCCACAGATACGCAGTATTTT.

This chain uses TRBV5-1 with TRBJ2-5; 10 nucleotides line up with TRBD1. CDR1 is SGHRS and CDR2 is YFSETQ in the germline V gene. Trimming at V came to 3 bases and at J to 5 bases, leaving 7 bases not matched to a gene. This CDR3 has 15 residues. CDR3 sequence reads: CASSSSGTGVETQYF. CDR3 in DNA: TGCGCCAGCAGCTCGTCCGGGACAGGGGTTGAGACCCAGTACTTC.

The table lists this clonotype with many counts. The gene calls are TRBV29-1 and TRBJ2-5; D might be TRBD1 (5 bases). The CDR3 loop spans 14 amino acids. Trimming stripped 6 bases from V and 2 bases from J, with 16 bases between. Germline CDR1 and CDR2: SQVTM and ANQGSEA. The CDR3: CSVVKQGSQETQYF. As DNA, the CDR3 is TGCAGCGTGGTCAAGCAGGGCTCGCAAGAGACCCAGTACTTC.

This clonotype was recorded many times. V is TRBV6-2 or TRBV6-3 and J is TRBJ2-3, with D tentatively TRBD1 (6 bases). CDR1 and CDR2 from the germline V gene are MNHEY and SVGEGT. This CDR3 comprises 14 residues. The V end was cut by 6 bases, the J end by 5 bases, with 15 bases between. CDR3 coding DNA: TGTGCCAGCAGAGTACAGGGAACAGGAGATACGCAGTATTTT. Translated, it gives CASRVQGTGDTQYF.